This TCR beta chain was obtained from a study of T cell responses to AZD1222 COVID-19 vaccine. This CDR3 contains 14 residues. Germline CDR1 and CDR2: MDHEN and SYDVKM. The V gene lost 6 bases and the J gene lost 4 bases, with 16 bases spanning the gap. Of note for this clone: Its antigen is currently unknown.

General observations from the study: Unmutated variant regions reportedly attract nearly half of all spike-specific TCRs. When two AZD1222 doses had been given, Spike-specific TCR breadth and depth rose.

Sequenced by immunoSEQ multiplex PCR; TCRdb stores in-frame clones only, minus some. Of more than 150,000 clones detected, under 95% appear once; the ten largest clones hold around 1.3%. The origin of this receptor is an adult who received the AZD1222 COVID-19 vaccine. The sequencing used peripheral blood, collected 28 days after the second AZD1222 dose. The chain couples TRBV28 to TRBJ2-7; maybe TRBD1 (6 bases). The CDR3 nucleotides read TGTGCCAGCAGCCCAGCAGGGGCCGGTTACGAGCAGTACTTC. Amino acid sequence: CASSPAGAGYEQYF. Supplemented by reference TRBV28 and TRBJ2-7, the full variable domain reads DVKVTQSSRYLVKRTGEKVFLECVQDMDHENMFWYRQDPGLGLRLIYFSYDVKMKEKGDIPEGYSVSREKKERFSLILESASTNQTSMYLCASSPAGAGYEQYFGPGTRLTVT.